This T cell receptor beta chain emerged from a study of blood T cell repertoires in COVID-19. Germline V gives CDR1 SGHTA, CDR2 FQGNSA. V lost 2 bases, J lost 7 bases, and 9 bases stayed unmatched. The CDR3 consists of 15 residues. Generated by immunoSEQ multiplex PCR, the TCRdb table keeps only in-frame clones and is missing some. Of a few hundred thousand clones in the sample, 70% to 90% were seen once. The sequence came from a man younger than 45 who had recovered from COVID-19. The chain joins TRBV7-2 to TRBJ1-2; 8 nucleotides line up with TRBD1. The sequenced sample consisted of PBMCs or T cells enriched from blood (not recorded which). The CDR3: CASSLRTQGAVGYTF. CDR3 nucleotide sequence: TGTGCCAGCAGCTTACGGACCCAGGGGGCGGTTGGCTACACCTTC. The whole variable domain, remainder taken from reference TRBV7-2 and TRBJ1-2, is GAGVSQSPSNKVTEKGKDVELRCDPISGHTALYWYRQSLGQGLEFLIYFQGNSAPDKSGLPSDRFSAERTGGSVSTLTIQRTQQEDSAVYLCASSLRTQGAVGYTFGSGTRLTVV.